Below are 26 T cell receptor beta chains sequenced from a single sample in a study of shared clonotypes between healthy human individuals (dated by TCRdb to the early 2020s). The library was made by the immunoSEQ multiplex PCR assay. Imported from immuneACCESS, the table was reduced by TCRdb to in-frame sequences with V and J called. These copies leave out some clones; in studies compared against another copy, an unresolved V gene accounts for under half, and the cause of the remainder is not known. The sample contains fewer than 850,000 clones, roughly 70% of them found a single time. Jointly, the top ten make up approximately 1.8% of the sample. The material sequenced was memory CD4+ T cells sorted from blood. The cell subset or site label, read with the paper, signifies: CD45RA-negative fraction. All receptors come from a woman aged 30 to 39 in good health.

Only a few counts were recorded for this clone. The rearrangement joins TRBV28 to TRBJ2-7, with D perhaps matching TRBD1 or TRBD2 (5 bases each). Germline CDR1 MDHEN, CDR2 SYDVKM. The V end lost 5 bases, the J end lost 1 base, and 15 bases lay between the germline ends. The CDR3 is 15 amino acids. The CDR3 sequence is CASSGRGRESYEQYF. CDR3 nucleotides: TGTGCCAGCAGTGGTAGGGGAAGGGAGTCCTACGAGCAGTACTTC.

This clone was detected only once. The rearrangement joins TRBV6-1 to TRBJ2-7; 11 bases match TRBD2. CDR3 size: 16 residues. V was clipped by 4 bases and J by 4 bases; unmatched bases: 9. The germline CDR1 and CDR2 sequences are MNHNS and SASEGT. The DNA for the CDR3 is TGTGCCAGCAGTGGGAGTGGGACTAGCGGCCAATACGAGCAGTACTTC. Amino acid sequence: CASSGSGTSGQYEQYF.

This sequence joins TRBV21-1 and TRBJ2-2; the D call TRBD2 from the table was never checked on the DNA. TRBV21-1 is deemed a pseudogene. This CDR3 has 18 amino acids. This CDR3 is CASSKPPRISTNTGELFF. For the CDR3, the DNA is TGTGCCAGCAGCAAACCTCCGCGGATTAGTACGAACACCGGGGAGCTGTTTTTT.

This clone has a single count. V is TRBV10-1 and J is TRBJ2-1; 8 bases line up with TRBD1. J was trimmed by 8 bases and V by 3 bases; bases with no gene match: 9. Germline assignment: CDR1 WNHNN and CDR2 SYGVQD (reference sequence). CDR3 length: 15 amino acids. The CDR3 nucleotides read TGCGCCAGCAGTGACTCCCAGGGGGCATTGGATGAGCAGTTCTTC. Translated, it gives CASSDSQGALDEQFF.

The V gene is TRBV7-2, the J gene TRBJ2-2; 8 positions agree with TRBD1. Trimming at V came to 5 bases and at J to 4 bases, leaving 6 bases not matched to a gene. Germline lookup yields CDR1 SGHTA and CDR2 FQGNSA. This CDR3 has 15 residues. The CDR3 bases are TGTGCCAGCAGCCGGGACAGGTTGGGCACCGGGGAGCTGTTTTTT. Translating gives CASSRDRLGTGELFF.

The chain links TRBV30 to TRBJ1-1; D remains unclear. Germline V gene lookup returns CDR1 GTSNPN and CDR2 SVGIG (reference sequence). This CDR3 spans 13 amino acids. V was shortened by 0 bases and J by 3 bases, with 8 bases between the two germline ends. CDR3 protein: CAWSVKGDTEAFF. The DNA of the CDR3 is TGTGCCTGGAGTGTAAAGGGAGACACTGAAGCTTTCTTT.

V usage is TRBV6-6 and J usage is TRBJ2-5, with D hard to call. V lost 0 bases and J lost 4, with 3 bases in between. The CDR3 is 12 amino acids. Germline V gene sequence: CDR1 MNHNY, CDR2 SVGAGI (reference sequence). The CDR3 DNA is TGTGCCAGCAGTTACTCGACAGAGACCCAGTACTTC. As protein: CASSYSTETQYF.

This chain uses TRBV5-4 with TRBJ1-1; D is perhaps TRBD1 (6 bases). V lost 2 bases to trimming and J lost 8 bases, with 16 bases between them. The germline CDR1 and CDR2 sequences are SGHNT and YYREEE (reference sequence). The length of the CDR3 is 14 residues. In DNA form, the CDR3 reads TGTGCCAGCAGCTTTCAAAGGAACCAGGGGGAAGCTTTCTTT. This gives the protein CASSFQRNQGEAFF.

This chain uses TRBV10-3 with TRBJ2-7; possible D gene TRBD2, 5 bases. V was shortened by 2 bases and J by 0 bases, with 8 bases between the two germline ends. Germline V gene sequence: CDR1 ENHRY, CDR2 SYGVKD. The CDR3 has 14 amino acids. The CDR3 loop is CAISEGGHSYEQYF. CDR3 in DNA: TGTGCCATCAGTGAGGGCGGGCACTCCTACGAGCAGTACTTC.

The rearrangement uses TRBV11-1 and TRBJ2-1; the D is unclear. Germline CDR1 is SGHAT and CDR2 is FQDESV (reference sequence). The CDR3 contains 14 residues. The V gene lost 4 bases and the J gene lost 2 bases, with 9 bases spanning the gap. The CDR3 nucleotides are TGTGCCAGCAGCTGGCACGGAACCTACAATGAGCAGTTCTTC. Translating it yields CASSWHGTYNEQFF. Combining the CDR3 with reference TRBV11-1 and TRBJ2-1 gives the whole variable domain EAEVAQSPRYKITEKSQAVAFWCDPISGHATLYWYRQILGQGPELLVQFQDESVVDDSQLPKDRFSAERLKGVDSTLKIQPAELGDSAMYLCASSWHGTYNEQFFGPGTRLTVL.

Regarding this clone: A much larger clone lies one base from this, so it may be a read error. Other DNA sequences in this sample translate to the same CDR3. The chain carries TRBV5-1 and TRBJ2-1; 11 positions agree with TRBD2. Per the germline V gene, CDR1 is SGHRS and CDR2 is YFSETQ. V shed 4 bases, J shed 7 bases, and the junction held 4 bases outside the gene matches. The CDR3 totals 14 residues. The DNA of the CDR3 is TGCGCCAGCAGCCCCGGGACTAGCGGAAATGAGCAGTTCTTC. Translation: CASSPGTSGNEQFF. Using reference TRBV5-1 and TRBJ2-1 for the parts outside the CDR3, the full variable domain is KAGVTQTPRYLIKTRGQQVTLSCSPISGHRSVSWYQQTPGQGLQFLFEYFSETQRNKGNFPGRFSGRQFSNSRSEMNVSTLELGDSALYLCASSPGTSGNEQFFGPGTRLTVL.

The chain carries TRBV7-9 and TRBJ2-7, with a tentative D call TRBD1 (6 bases). This CDR3 region has 15 residues. Germline CDR1 reads SEHNR; CDR2 reads FQNEAQ (reference sequence). V dropped 2 bases and J dropped 0 bases, with 11 bases sitting between them. In DNA form, the CDR3 reads TGTGCCAGCAGCTTACACATACAGGGCTCCTACGAGCAGTACTTC. This gives the protein CASSLHIQGSYEQYF.

The CDR3 DNA is TGCAGCGTTCAAAGGACAGGTTTTTTGACTGAAGCTTTCTTT. Protein product: CSVQRTGFLTEAFF. The chain carries TRBV29-1 and TRBJ1-1; 7 bases map to TRBD1. The CDR3 length is 14 residues. The V segment lost 5 bases and the J segment 5 bases; nucleotides outside the gene matches: 11. Germline V lookup: CDR1 SQVTM, CDR2 ANQGSEA.

The rearrangement links TRBV5-1 to TRBJ2-6; TRBD1 or TRBD2 may be the D gene (5 bases each). Germline V lookup: CDR1 SGHRS, CDR2 YFSETQ. Deletions cut 4 bases from V and 0 bases from J, with 17 bases between. CDR3 length equals 18 residues. CDR3 DNA: TGCGCCAGCAGCACCCGGGCCCCGGGGCGCTCTGGGGCCAACGTCCTGACTTTC. Translation gives CASSTRAPGRSGANVLTF.

This clone was found a few times. The chain employs TRBV6-6 and TRBJ2-7; D might be TRBD2 (6 bases). The CDR3 covers 14 residues. Trimming shortened V by 0 bases and J by 6 bases, and 12 bases separated the two germline ends. Per the germline V gene, CDR1 is MNHNY and CDR2 is SVGAGI (reference sequence). The CDR3: CASSYSNFGSEQYF. DNA of the CDR3: TGTGCCAGCAGTTACTCGAATTTCGGGAGCGAGCAGTACTTC.

CDR3 region: CASSAGANREAFF. CDR3 DNA sequence: TGTGCCAGCAGCGCAGGGGCCAACCGTGAAGCTTTCTTT. The chain couples TRBV7-3 to TRBJ1-1; the D gene is possibly TRBD1 (6 bases). The V end was cut by 5 bases, the J end by 7 bases, with 14 bases between. Per the germline V gene, CDR1 is SGHTA and CDR2 is FQGTGA. The CDR3 has 13 amino acids.

The chain joins TRBV28 to TRBJ1-2; D is perhaps TRBD1 (5 bases). The CDR3 covers 15 residues. Germline CDR1 is MDHEN and CDR2 is SYDVKM. Trimming left V 5 bases short and J 1 base short, with 14 bases between. Here the CDR3 DNA reads TGTGCCAGCAGTCGCGGGGACGAGCTTAACTATGGCTACACCTTC. Its protein product is CASSRGDELNYGYTF.

In regard to this clone: A read error may produce the germline difference seen at one junction end. The chain carries TRBV10-3 and TRBJ1-2; TRBD1 agrees at 12 bases. Germline V gene sequence: CDR1 ENHRY, CDR2 SYGVKD. There are 15 residues in the CDR3. The CDR3 is CAISERVPGQGALRF. In nucleotides, the CDR3 is TGTGCCATCAGTGAACGGGTCCCGGGACAGGGGGCCTTACGCTTC.

The V gene is TRBV21-1, the J gene TRBJ2-4; the table names TRBD1, a call not compared with the DNA. TRBV21-1 is an annotated pseudogene. The CDR3 consists of 15 residues. In nucleotides, the CDR3 is TGTGCCAGCACACCTCCCCAGAAGGCCAAAAACATTCAGTACTTC. Translation gives CASTPPQKAKNIQYF.

The chain has TRBV19 and TRBJ2-7, with D uncertain. The CDR3 extends over 14 amino acids. Germline loops: CDR1 LNHDA, CDR2 SQIVND (reference sequence). V was shortened by 1 base and J by 5 bases, with 12 bases between the two germline ends. The CDR3 sequence is CASSIGPSSDEQYF. DNA of the CDR3: TGTGCCAGTAGTATAGGCCCTTCTTCCGACGAGCAGTACTTC.

This chain joins TRBV7-8 and TRBJ2-7; no clear D gene. The CDR3 totals 12 residues. Germline V gene data show CDR1 as SGHVS and CDR2 as FQNEAQ. V lost 6 bases and J 1 base, leaving 7 bases between the germline ends. Written as DNA, the CDR3 is TGTGCCAGCAGGACGGCGTCCTACGAGCAGTACTTC. Residues: CASRTASYEQYF.

This chain links TRBV19 with TRBJ1-2; the match to TRBD1 covers 7 bases. J lost 3 bases, V lost 5 bases, and 15 bases had no gene match. Germline V gene sequence: CDR1 LNHDA, CDR2 SQIVND (reference sequence). There are 17 residues in the CDR3. CDR3 residues: CASSGPGGQSRDYGYTF. CDR3 nucleotide sequence: TGTGCCAGTAGTGGCCCAGGGGGACAGTCCCGTGACTATGGCTACACCTTC. Full variable domain (rest looked up from reference TRBV19 and TRBJ1-2): DGGITQSPKYLFRKEGQNVTLSCEQNLNHDAMYWYRQDPGQGLRLIYYSQIVNDFQKGDIAEGYSVSREKKESFPLTVTSAQKNPTAFYLCASSGPGGQSRDYGYTFGSGTRLTVV.

CDR3 nucleotides: TGCGCCAGCAGCCCGGAAGGGGGGCTCGTTTATGGCTACACCTTC. Encoded protein: CASSPEGGLVYGYTF. The chain combines TRBV5-1 with TRBJ1-2; possibly TRBD1 for D (6 bases). Trimming cost V 4 bases and J 5 bases, with 18 bases left between them. The CDR3 is made up of 15 amino acids. The germline gives CDR1 SGHRS, CDR2 YFSETQ.

V gene TRBV5-1 combines with J gene TRBJ2-7, with D tentatively TRBD1 (5 bases). This CDR3 is built from 15 residues. V was shortened by 2 bases and J by 8 bases, with 20 bases between the two germline ends. Germline values: CDR1 SGHRS, CDR2 YFSETQ. CDR3 nucleotide sequence: TGCGCCAGCAGCTTAATGGGGCAGGGTGAAATCCAGCAGTACTTC. Residues: CASSLMGQGEIQQYF.

V usage is TRBV9 and J usage is TRBJ2-7; D remains unclear. V lost 6 bases and J lost 3, with 13 bases in between. The CDR3 has 13 residues. Germline CDR1 and CDR2: SGDLS and YYNGEE. CDR3 loop: CASINGPLYEQYF. In DNA form, the CDR3 reads TGTGCCAGCATCAACGGCCCCCTCTACGAGCAGTACTTC.

This sequence joins TRBV13 and TRBJ2-6; 8 bases align to TRBD1. With V trimmed by 2 bases and J by 4 bases, 7 bases remained unmatched. The CDR3 has 17 residues. Germline CDR1 is PRHDT and CDR2 is FYEKMQ (reference sequence). The CDR3 DNA reads TGTGCCAGCAGCTTACGGACAGGGTGGAACGGGGCCAACGTCCTGACTTTC. It specifies CASSLRTGWNGANVLTF.